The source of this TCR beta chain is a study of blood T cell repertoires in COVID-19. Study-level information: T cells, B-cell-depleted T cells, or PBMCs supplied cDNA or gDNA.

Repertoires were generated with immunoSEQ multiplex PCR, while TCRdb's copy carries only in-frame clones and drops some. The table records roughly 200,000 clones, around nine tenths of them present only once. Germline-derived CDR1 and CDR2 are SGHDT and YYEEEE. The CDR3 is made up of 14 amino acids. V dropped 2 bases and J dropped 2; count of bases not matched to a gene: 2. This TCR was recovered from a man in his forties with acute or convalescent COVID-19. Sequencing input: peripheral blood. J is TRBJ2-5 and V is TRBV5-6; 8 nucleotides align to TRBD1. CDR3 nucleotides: TGTGCCAGCAGCTTAGGACAGGGACAAGAGACCCAGTACTTC. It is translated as CASSLGQGQETQYF.